This TCR beta chain derives from a study of shared clonotypes between healthy human individuals. Study conclusions and caveats: The study's rarefaction showed incomplete sorted-subset sequencing despite large depth.

As for this clone: Its antigen remains unidentified. The junction does not match germline at one end; this may be a read error.

Generated by immunoSEQ multiplex PCR, the TCRdb table keeps only in-frame clones and is missing some. This table has approximately 530,000 clones, almost 97% appearing once. Germline values: CDR1 SNHLY, CDR2 FYNNEI. The CDR3 spans 14 residues. Sample: naive CD4+ T cells sorted from blood. Subset noted: CD45RA+ positively selected. This TCR derives from a woman in her 30s in good health. The V gene is TRBV2, the J gene TRBJ1-5; D call uncertain. The CDR3 DNA is TGTGCCAGCAGGGAAGTAGGGCAGGAACGGGCCCAGCATTTT. Translated: CASREVGQERAQHF.